The 28 T cell receptor beta chains below come from one sample, sequenced in a study of PD-1 blockade in classical Hodgkin lymphoma. Profiling relied on immunoSEQ multiplex PCR, and the TCRdb table lists in-frame clones only, not all of them. Of 15,000 to 20,000 clones listed, approximately 86% were seen once; the top ten hold roughly 3.9%. Time point defined: newly diagnosed, previously untreated cHL patient sample. Sequenced: peripheral blood mononuclear cells (PBMCs). Every receptor here comes from a human donor with classical Hodgkin lymphoma.

This clone was detected only once. The germline gene is not matched at one end of the junction; a read error may be the cause. The sample has other DNA sequences that encode this CDR3 too. The chain has TRBV28 and TRBJ2-5; D is possibly TRBD2 (5 bases). Per germline, CDR1 MDHEN and CDR2 SYDVKM. This CDR3 has 13 residues. CDR3 coding DNA: TGTGCTAGCAGTACTCTGGGAGAAGAGACCCAGTACTTC. Translated, it gives CASSTLGEETQYF.

This rearrangement joins TRBV11-2 to TRBJ2-2; D is uncertain. The ends were cut back, 1 base at V and 6 bases at J, with 6 bases in the middle. The CDR3 consists of 13 residues. Germline-derived CDR1 and CDR2 are SGHAT and FQNNGV. This CDR3 reads CASSLVGSGELFF. CDR3 DNA sequence: TGTGCCAGCAGCTTAGTAGGGTCCGGGGAGCTGTTTTTT.

This clone was seen only a few times. V usage is TRBV2 and J usage is TRBJ1-2; 8 nucleotides match TRBD1. The length of the CDR3 is 14 residues. The ends lost 9 bases at V and 2 bases at J; junction bases unmatched: 8. Germline loops: CDR1 SNHLY, CDR2 FYNNEI. Here the CDR3 DNA reads TGTGCCAGGGCCCGGACAGGGACAAACTATGGCTACACCTTC. Translated: CARARTGTNYGYTF.

The V gene is TRBV7-9, the J gene TRBJ2-3, with D perhaps given as TRBD1 or TRBD2 (5 bases each). The germline V and J ends were trimmed by 11 bases and 0 bases, with 21 bases remaining between them. CDR1 SEHNR and CDR2 FQNEAQ come from the germline V gene (reference sequence). The CDR3 runs to 16 residues. The CDR3 DNA sequence: TGTGCCCGAAAATGGGACGGTTACTTTAGCACAGATACGCAGTATTTT. Protein product: CARKWDGYFSTDTQYF.

The CDR3 DNA sequence: TGTGCCTGGAGTGAACTTAGCGTCCCGAAGTGGTCCCAGTACTTC. Translated, it gives CAWSELSVPKWSQYF. The J gene is TRBJ2-5, the V gene TRBV30; maybe TRBD2 (5 bases). CDR1 GTSNPN and CDR2 SVGIG come from the germline V gene (reference sequence). This CDR3 has 15 residues. The V end lost 1 base, the J end lost 9 bases, and 21 bases lay between the germline ends.

The V and J genes are TRBV30 and TRBJ2-3; 10 nucleotides agree with TRBD1. Germline V gives CDR1 GTSNPN, CDR2 SVGIG (reference sequence). Trimming took 1 base from V and 6 from J; bases not matched to a gene: 7. The CDR3 runs to 15 residues. As DNA, the CDR3 is TGTGCCTGGAGTGCGGGACAGGGGTTGTCCGATACGCAGTATTTT. It codes for CAWSAGQGLSDTQYF.

This sequence joins TRBV19 and TRBJ2-7, with D maybe TRBD1 (5 bases). This CDR3 is built from 11 residues. Germline assignment: CDR1 LNHDA and CDR2 SQIVND (reference sequence). CDR3 loop: CATQGFGEQYF. The CDR3, as DNA: TGTGCTACTCAGGGTTTTGGCGAGCAGTACTTC.

V usage is TRBV12-5 and J usage is TRBJ1-3, with 10 bases identical to TRBD1. The V gene end was trimmed by 4 bases and the J gene end by 2 bases; junction bases not matched to a gene: 2. The CDR3 runs 15 residues. Germline CDR1 is LGHNT and CDR2 is FRNRAP. The CDR3 DNA reads TGTGCTAGTGGTTCGGGACAGGGGACTGGAAACACCATATATTTT. Its protein product is CASGSGQGTGNTIYF.

The chain joins TRBV19 to TRBJ2-5, with 8 bases lining up with TRBD1. V was pared by 9 bases and J by 4 bases, with 16 bases of the junction left unmatched. Germline loops: CDR1 LNHDA, CDR2 SQIVND (reference sequence). This CDR3 region has 16 residues. The CDR3 DNA sequence: TGTGCCAGCAAGACCGACAGGGGTGGACTCGGAGAGACCCAGTACTTC. Translating it yields CASKTDRGGLGETQYF.

The rearrangement uses TRBV30 and TRBJ2-2; 8 positions agree with TRBD2. Germline V gene lookup returns CDR1 GTSNPN and CDR2 SVGIG (reference sequence). CDR3 length equals 14 residues. V shed 2 bases, J shed 5 bases, and the junction held 4 bases outside the gene matches. The CDR3 loop reads CAWSRLATTGELFF. CDR3 DNA: TGTGCCTGGAGTAGACTAGCGACGACCGGGGAGCTGTTTTTT.

The sample holds one count of this clone. This chain links TRBV28 with TRBJ2-7; 13 bases map to TRBD2. Germline lookup yields CDR1 MDHEN and CDR2 SYDVKM. The CDR3 runs 17 residues. Trimming at V came to 8 bases and at J to 3 bases, leaving 13 bases not matched to a gene. CDR3 bases: TGTGCCAGCCGATACGGGGGGACTAGCGGGACGTACTACGAGCAGTACTTC. Its translation: CASRYGGTSGTYYEQYF.

The rearrangement joins TRBV2 to TRBJ1-1, with 8 nucleotides matching TRBD1. The V gene end was trimmed by 7 bases and the J gene end by 12 bases; junction bases not matched to a gene: 16. Germline V gene sequence: CDR1 SNHLY, CDR2 FYNNEI. The CDR3 loop spans 14 amino acids. This chain's CDR3 is CASNLLETGDITFF. CDR3 in DNA: TGTGCCAGCAACCTACTCGAGACAGGGGATATAACTTTCTTT.

The chain recombines TRBV4-3 with TRBJ2-7; 10 nucleotides align to TRBD1. The germline V gene has CDR1 LGHNA and CDR2 YSLEER. The J segment lost 2 bases and the V segment lost 3 bases, leaving 4 bases of the junction unmatched. This CDR3 comprises 15 residues. DNA for the CDR3: TGCGCCAGCAGCCAGGACAGGGGGGTCACCTACGAGCAGTACTTC. Protein sequence: CASSQDRGVTYEQYF.

This clone was recorded once. The chain carries TRBV11-2 and TRBJ1-4; D might be TRBD1 (5 bases). CDR3 size: 17 residues. Trimming cost V 2 bases and J 5 bases, with 18 bases left between them. Germline V lookup: CDR1 SGHAT, CDR2 FQNNGV. CDR3 in amino acids: CASSLRGVAGHNEKLFF. The CDR3 bases are TGTGCCAGCAGCTTAAGAGGGGTGGCAGGGCACAATGAAAAACTGTTTTTT.

On this clone itself: The junction does not match germline at one end; this may be a read error. The chain carries TRBV7-9 and TRBJ1-3; D is unclear. CDR3 length: 8 residues. The germline gives CDR1 SEHNR, CDR2 FQNEAQ (reference sequence). In DNA form, the CDR3 reads TGTGCCAGCAGCGCACTCCATTTT. It specifies CASSALHF.

This rearrangement joins TRBV30 to TRBJ1-4, with TRBD1 as a possible D gene (5 bases). The CDR3 runs 15 residues. Germline V gene lookup returns CDR1 GTSNPN and CDR2 SVGIG (reference sequence). V lost 4 bases to trimming and J lost 6 bases, with 18 bases between them. The CDR3 region has the DNA TGTGCCTGGACCTCGACCCCCGGGGGATATGAAAAACTGTTTTTT. The encoded protein is CAWTSTPGGYEKLFF.

The gene calls are TRBV6-5 and TRBJ1-2; TRBD1 matches at 8 bases. CDR3 length: 13 amino acids. V lost 10 bases, J lost 8 bases, and 12 bases stayed unmatched. Germline V lookup: CDR1 MNHEY, CDR2 SVGAGI. CDR3 coding DNA: TGTGCCACGCTCGAAGGACAGGGTCACGGCTACACCTTC. It translates to CATLEGQGHGYTF.

J is TRBJ1-2 and V is TRBV6-1; TRBD1 agrees at 11 bases. V lost 5 bases, J lost 4 bases, and 6 bases stayed unmatched. The CDR3 totals 15 residues. CDR1 MNHNS and CDR2 SASEGT come from the germline V gene. CDR3 residues: CASSTGQGALYGYTF. CDR3 sequence (DNA): TGTGCCAGCAGTACTGGACAGGGGGCACTCTATGGCTACACCTTC.

V usage is TRBV5-1 and J usage is TRBJ2-1; no reliable D call. Trimming left V 0 bases short and J 7 bases short, with 8 bases between. The CDR3 is 13 residues long. Germline V lookup: CDR1 SGHRS, CDR2 YFSETQ. CDR3 nucleotide sequence: TGCGCCAGCAGCTTGGTGGCTAGGAATGAGCAGTTCTTC. Its protein is CASSLVARNEQFF.

The chain uses TRBV5-1 and TRBJ2-7, with a tentative D call TRBD1 (5 bases). The germline CDR1 and CDR2 sequences are SGHRS and YFSETQ. The CDR3 has 15 residues. The ends were cut back, 4 bases at V and 0 bases at J, with 14 bases in the middle. CDR3 sequence (DNA): TGCGCCAGCAGCCCCCAGGCAGGGCTCTCCTACGAGCAGTACTTC. It yields the protein CASSPQAGLSYEQYF.

This clone was found a few times. This chain links TRBV28 with TRBJ2-1, with 10 bases aligning to TRBD2. The CDR3 has 15 residues. J lost 1 base, V lost 6 bases, and 3 bases had no gene match. Germline CDR1 MDHEN, CDR2 SYDVKM. DNA of the CDR3: TGTGCCAGCAGCCCACTAGCGGGATCCTACAATGAGCAGTTCTTC. It yields the protein CASSPLAGSYNEQFF.

The chain joins TRBV7-9 to TRBJ2-1; 13 bases line up with TRBD2. The junction had 8 bases not matched to a gene; V was cut back by 1 base and J by 8 bases. Germline CDR1 and CDR2: SEHNR and FQNEAQ (reference sequence). The length of the CDR3 is 17 residues. The CDR3 nucleotides are TGTGCCAGCAGCTTAGGGACTAGCGGGGGTAGTAGAGATGAGCAGTTCTTC. Protein sequence: CASSLGTSGGSRDEQFF. Looking up the rest from reference TRBV7-9 and TRBJ2-1 gives the full variable domain: DTGVSQNPRHKITKRGQNVTFRCDPISEHNRLYWYRQTLGQGPEFLTYFQNEAQLEKSRLLSDRFSAERPKGSFSTLEIQRTEQGDSAMYLCASSLGTSGGSRDEQFFGPGTRLTVL.

This clone was found once. The chain employs TRBV4-1 and TRBJ2-1; 9 bases line up with TRBD1. Germline CDR1 is MGHRA and CDR2 is YSYEKL. V lost 1 base and J lost 4; bases outside the gene matches: 14. The CDR3 loop spans 19 amino acids. CDR3 sequence (DNA): TGCGCCAGCAGCCAAGCCCGTGTTGGACAGGGGTCAGCATACAATGAGCAGTTCTTC. It codes for CASSQARVGQGSAYNEQFF.

CDR3 sequence reads: CASSLRGLYGYTF. Here the CDR3 DNA reads TGTGCCAGCAGTTTAAGGGGACTTTATGGCTACACCTTC. The chain combines TRBV28 with TRBJ1-2; D is perhaps TRBD1 (5 bases). Between the trimmed V and J ends, which lost 2 bases and 5 bases, there was a span of 9 bases. This CDR3 has 13 residues. CDR1 is MDHEN and CDR2 is SYDVKM in the germline V gene.

V is TRBV15 and J is TRBJ2-1, with D perhaps matching TRBD1 (6 bases). The CDR3 runs to 14 residues. Trimming pared 2 bases from V and 7 bases from J, leaving 12 bases between. The germline CDR1 and CDR2 sequences are LNHNV and YYDKDF (reference sequence). The CDR3 coding sequence is TGTGCCACCAGCAGAAGGACAGCAATTAATGAGCAGTTCTTC. Translation gives CATSRRTAINEQFF.

J is TRBJ2-2 and V is TRBV2; a weak D match, TRBD2 (5 bases). Germline V gene lookup returns CDR1 SNHLY and CDR2 FYNNEI. V was shortened by 5 bases and J by 0 bases, with 10 bases between the two germline ends. The length of the CDR3 is 15 residues. This chain's CDR3 is CASSLERANTGELFF. The DNA for the CDR3 is TGTGCCAGCAGTCTGGAGAGGGCGAACACCGGGGAGCTGTTTTTT.

The chain joins TRBV19 to TRBJ1-1, with D perhaps TRBD1 (5 bases). Germline V gene lookup returns CDR1 LNHDA and CDR2 SQIVND (reference sequence). Trimming took 6 bases from V and 7 from J, leaving 21 bases between them. The CDR3 contains 15 residues. Here the CDR3 reads CASREIGASRGEAFF. CDR3 nucleotide sequence: TGTGCCAGTAGAGAGATCGGGGCCTCTCGGGGTGAAGCTTTCTTT.

The chain employs TRBV5-1 and TRBJ2-7; 9 bases match TRBD2. Germline assignment: CDR1 SGHRS and CDR2 YFSETQ. V was clipped by 4 bases and J by 4 bases; unmatched bases: 12. The CDR3 covers 16 residues. CDR3 coding DNA: TGCGCCAGCAGCCCCGATGGGGCGGGAGGGCCTTACGAGCAGTACTTC. Translated, it gives CASSPDGAGGPYEQYF.